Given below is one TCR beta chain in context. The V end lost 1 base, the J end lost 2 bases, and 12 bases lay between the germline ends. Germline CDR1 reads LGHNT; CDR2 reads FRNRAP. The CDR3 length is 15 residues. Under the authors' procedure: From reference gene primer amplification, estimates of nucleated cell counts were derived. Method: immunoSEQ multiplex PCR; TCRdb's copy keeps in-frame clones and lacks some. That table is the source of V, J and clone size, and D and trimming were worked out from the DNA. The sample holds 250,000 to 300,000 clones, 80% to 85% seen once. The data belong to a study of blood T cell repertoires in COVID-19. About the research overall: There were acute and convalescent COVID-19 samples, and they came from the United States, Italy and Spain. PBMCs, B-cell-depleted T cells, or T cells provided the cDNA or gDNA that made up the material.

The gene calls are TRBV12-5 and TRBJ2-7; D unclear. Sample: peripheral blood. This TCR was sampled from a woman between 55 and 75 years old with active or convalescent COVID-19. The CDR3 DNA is TGTGCTAGTGGTTTGGATCACAGATCTACCTACGAGCAGTACTTC. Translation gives CASGLDHRSTYEQYF.